A single sample gave rise to the 18 T cell receptor beta chains below, sequenced in a study of cytomegalovirus exposure and HLA in healthy donors. Primers: 60 Vbeta forward and 13 Jbeta reverse. TCRdb's copy holds only in-frame clones and misses some; the assay was immunoSEQ multiplex PCR. In the table there are 150,000 to 200,000 clones, around three quarters of which are singletons. Sequenced input: PBMCs. All receptors come from a woman aged 40 to 55 in good health and CMV-seronegative.

The genes are TRBV28 and TRBJ1-5, with TRBD1 matching over 10 bases. After removal of 2 bases from V and 0 bases from J, the junction contained 10 bases not matched to a gene. Per germline, CDR1 MDHEN and CDR2 SYDVKM. The CDR3 is 19 residues long. The CDR3 DNA reads TGTGCCAGCAGTTTAGCCGTTGGGACAGGGGCCACTAGCAATCAGCCCCAGCATTTT. It yields the protein CASSLAVGTGATSNQPQHF.

The chain employs TRBV29-1 and TRBJ2-5; D call uncertain. The V end was cut by 7 bases, the J end by 3 bases, with 12 bases between. The CDR3 totals 12 residues. Germline V gene sequence: CDR1 SQVTM, CDR2 ANQGSEA. The DNA of the CDR3 is TGCAGCGCCCTAGACCAAAAAGAGACCCAGTACTTC. This encodes CSALDQKETQYF.

This chain links TRBV4-1 with TRBJ2-5; D is perhaps TRBD1 (6 bases). The germline V gene encodes CDR1 MGHRA and CDR2 YSYEKL. The CDR3 loop spans 16 amino acids. Trimming stripped 1 base from V and 2 bases from J, with 14 bases between. The chain's CDR3 is CASSQGDRSLQETQYF. CDR3 in DNA: TGCGCCAGCAGCCAAGGAGACAGGAGCCTACAAGAGACCCAGTACTTC.

The sample holds one count of this clone. The chain uses TRBV2 and TRBJ2-1, with 7 bases fitting TRBD2. The CDR3 extends over 15 amino acids. CDR1 SNHLY and CDR2 FYNNEI come from the germline V gene. With 6 bases clipped from V and 2 bases from J, the junction kept 7 bases outside the gene matches. The CDR3 region is CASSPGTTAYNEQFF. The CDR3 DNA reads as TGTGCCAGCAGCCCCGGGACTACGGCCTACAATGAGCAGTTCTTC. Variable domain in full (rest from reference TRBV2 and TRBJ2-1): EPEVTQTPSHQVTQMGQEVILRCVPISNHLYFYWYRQILGQKVEFLVSFYNNEISEKSEIFDDQFSVERPDGSNFTLKIRSTKLEDSAMYFCASSPGTTAYNEQFFGPGTRLTVL.

Comments on this clone: One junction end does not reproduce the germline sequence, and a read error may be involved. The chain employs TRBV6-1 and TRBJ1-5, with D perhaps TRBD1 (6 bases). This CDR3 contains 15 residues. Germline CDR1 and CDR2: MNHNS and SASEGT. CDR3 sequence reads: CASSEAGQLNQPQHF. The CDR3 DNA is TGTGCCAGCAGCGAAGCCGGACAGTTAAATCAGCCCCAGCATTTT.

The genes are TRBV5-8 and TRBJ2-1; TRBD2 matches 11 bases. Looked up from germline, CDR1 is SGHTS and CDR2 is YDEGEE. This CDR3 is 16 amino acids long. Trimming removed 7 bases from V and 6 bases from J; junction bases left unmatched: 12. CDR3 amino acids: CASGLQTSGKSNEQFF. CDR3 nucleotide sequence: TGTGCCAGCGGGCTTCAGACTAGCGGGAAAAGCAATGAGCAGTTCTTC.

The gene calls are TRBV5-1 and TRBJ1-1, with TRBD1 matching 7 bases. With V trimmed by 2 bases and J by 2 bases, 6 bases remained unmatched. There are 15 residues in the CDR3. Germline lookup yields CDR1 SGHRS and CDR2 YFSETQ. The CDR3: CASSLTGTDNTEAFF. CDR3 bases: TGCGCCAGCAGCTTAACCGGGACAGATAACACTGAAGCTTTCTTT.

A single count supports this clone. In DNA, the CDR3 is TGTGCCAGCAGCCGCGGACAGGGGTCACCCCCAGCAACTAATGAAAAACTGTTTTTT. This sequence encodes CASSRGQGSPPATNEKLFF. This chain uses TRBV7-9 with TRBJ1-4, with 9 bases lining up with TRBD1. The CDR3 is 19 residues long. With V trimmed by 5 bases and J by 0 bases, 13 bases remained unmatched. Germline CDR1 is SEHNR and CDR2 is FQNEAQ (reference sequence).

In nucleotides, the CDR3 is TGTGCCTGGACCCGGACTACTTCCACCGGGGAGCTGTTTTTT. It yields the protein CAWTRTTSTGELFF. The chain employs TRBV30 and TRBJ2-2, with a tentative D call TRBD2 (6 bases). Trimming left V 4 bases short and J 4 bases short, with 13 bases between. CDR1 and CDR2 (germline): GTSNPN, SVGIG (reference sequence). The CDR3 sequence is 14 residues long.

The rearrangement links TRBV19 to TRBJ1-5; D gene ambiguous. Germline V gene sequence: CDR1 LNHDA, CDR2 SQIVND (reference sequence). The V end lost 3 bases, the J end lost 7 bases, and 10 bases lay between the germline ends. The CDR3 spans 13 residues. Here the CDR3 DNA reads TGTGCCAGTAGTATGAGGGATCGGCAGCCCCAGCATTTT. Its protein is CASSMRDRQPQHF.

This clone was counted once. The V and J genes are TRBV4-1 and TRBJ2-1; 8 bases align to TRBD2. CDR3 length equals 16 residues. Trimming cost V 4 bases and J 2 bases; bases outside gene matches: 7. Germline CDR1 is MGHRA and CDR2 is YSYEKL. The CDR3 coding sequence is TGCGCCAGCAGCCCAGGACTAGCCGAGACCTACAATGAGCAGTTCTTC. It specifies CASSPGLAETYNEQFF.

The chain's CDR3 is CASSGATGVVETQYF. CDR3 coding DNA: TGTGCCAGCAGTGGCGCCACAGGGGTCGTAGAGACCCAGTACTTC. The chain is built from TRBV6-5 and TRBJ2-5; TRBD1 matches 7 bases. With V trimmed by 5 bases and J by 4 bases, 10 bases remained unmatched. CDR3 length: 15 residues. Germline V gene lookup returns CDR1 MNHEY and CDR2 SVGAGI.

The table lists this clone with a few counts. This sequence joins TRBV6-5 and TRBJ2-1; 10 bases are a match to TRBD2. The CDR3 contains 15 residues. Trimming at V came to 2 bases and at J to 9 bases, leaving 7 bases not matched to a gene. CDR1 and CDR2 (germline): MNHEY, SVGAGI. The CDR3 loop is CASSYEAGGRSEQFF. The CDR3, as DNA: TGTGCCAGCAGTTACGAAGCGGGAGGGCGAAGTGAGCAGTTCTTC.

V is TRBV7-9 and J is TRBJ1-1; D might be TRBD1 (5 bases). This CDR3 is built from 13 residues. Between the trimmed V and J ends, which lost 5 bases and 8 bases, there was a span of 15 bases. Germline V gene data show CDR1 as SEHNR and CDR2 as FQNEAQ (reference sequence). CDR3 nucleotide sequence: TGTGCCAGCAGCCGAGGACACAAGGGCGAAGCTTTCTTT. Its translation: CASSRGHKGEAFF.

The chain has TRBV6-1 and TRBJ2-2, with TRBD2 identical over 9 bases. Germline lookup yields CDR1 MNHNS and CDR2 SASEGT. With V trimmed by 6 bases and J by 5 bases, 7 bases remained unmatched. This CDR3 comprises 15 residues. CDR3 DNA: TGTGCCAGCAGGGGCGGGAGGGCCGGAACCGGGGAGCTGTTTTTT. Protein product: CASRGGRAGTGELFF.

This chain uses TRBV19 with TRBJ2-2, with 7 bases fitting TRBD2. The germline V gene encodes CDR1 LNHDA and CDR2 SQIVND (reference sequence). The CDR3 runs 13 residues. The CDR3 sequence: CASGTTDVGELFF. CDR3 DNA sequence: TGTGCTTCCGGGACTACGGATGTGGGGGAGCTGTTTTTT.

This CDR3 reads CASSLGALGLYEQYF. The CDR3 DNA reads TGTGCCAGCAGCTTGGGGGCCTTGGGACTTTACGAGCAGTACTTC. The chain recombines TRBV5-6 with TRBJ2-7; D might be TRBD2 (6 bases). The length of the CDR3 is 15 residues. CDR1 and CDR2 from the germline V gene are SGHDT and YYEEEE. The germline V and J ends were trimmed by 0 bases and 4 bases, with 14 bases remaining between them.

The chain recombines TRBV19 with TRBJ1-1, with D maybe TRBD1 (5 bases). Trimming took off 3 bases at V and 0 bases at J, with 11 bases between the two ends. This CDR3 has 15 residues. Per the germline V gene, CDR1 is LNHDA and CDR2 is SQIVND (reference sequence). CDR3: CASSIPDRVNTEAFF. In nucleotides, the CDR3 is TGTGCCAGTAGTATTCCCGACAGAGTGAACACTGAAGCTTTCTTT.